Listed here is a single TCR beta chain. Sequencing used immunoSEQ multiplex PCR; TCRdb keeps in-frame clones, though not all of them. The table includes 350,000 to 450,000 clones, about 88% detected once. CDR3 length equals 14 residues. Between the trimmed V and J ends, which lost 3 bases and 3 bases, there was a span of 8 bases. Germline values: CDR1 SNHLY, CDR2 FYNNEI. The sample comes from a study of blood T cell repertoires in COVID-19. Source material: PBMCs or T cells enriched from blood (not recorded which). The receptor's source is a woman younger than 30 who had been exposed to COVID-19. The chain joins TRBV2 to TRBJ1-4; tentative D call: TRBD1 (6 bases). In DNA, the CDR3 is TGTGCCAGCAGTGAGGGACACTCTAATGAAAAACTGTTTTTT. Protein sequence: CASSEGHSNEKLFF.